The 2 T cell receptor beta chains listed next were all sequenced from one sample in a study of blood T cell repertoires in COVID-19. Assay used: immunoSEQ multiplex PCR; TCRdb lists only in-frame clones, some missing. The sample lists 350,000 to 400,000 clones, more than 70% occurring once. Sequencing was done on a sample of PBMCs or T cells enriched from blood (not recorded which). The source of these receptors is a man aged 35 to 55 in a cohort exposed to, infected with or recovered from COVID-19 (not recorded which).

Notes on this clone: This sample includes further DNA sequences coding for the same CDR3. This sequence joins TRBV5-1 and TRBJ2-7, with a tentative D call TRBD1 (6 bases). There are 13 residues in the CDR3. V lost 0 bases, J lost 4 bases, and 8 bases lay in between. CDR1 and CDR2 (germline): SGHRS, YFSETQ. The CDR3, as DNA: TGCGCCAGCAGCTTGGGAGGACAGTACGAGCAGTACTTC. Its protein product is CASSLGGQYEQYF. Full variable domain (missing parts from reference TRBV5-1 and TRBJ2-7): KAGVTQTPRYLIKTRGQQVTLSCSPISGHRSVSWYQQTPGQGLQFLFEYFSETQRNKGNFPGRFSGRQFSNSRSEMNVSTLELGDSALYLCASSLGGQYEQYFGPGTRLTVT.

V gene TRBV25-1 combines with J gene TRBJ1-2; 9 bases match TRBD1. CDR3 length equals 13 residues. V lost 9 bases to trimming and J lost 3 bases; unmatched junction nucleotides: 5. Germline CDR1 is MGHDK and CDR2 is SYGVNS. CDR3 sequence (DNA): TGTGCCAGTCGTACAGGGGGCGACTATGGCTACACCTTC. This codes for CASRTGGDYGYTF.